These T cell receptor beta chains were read from a single sample in a study of CD8 T cells in ankylosing spondylitis. TCRdb redid the calling of the 5' RACE reads with MiXCR, one entry per CDR3 protein. The sample yields 380,000 or so distinct CDR3 sequences, roughly 20% seen once. Sequencing input: blood, either unsorted or a sorted T cell fraction (not recorded which). The source is a male donor with ankylosing spondylitis or in good health (not recorded which). Each CDR3 is given with its conserved first and last residue. D genes are given only for firm matches. Part of the rows lack a size; the others show once, few, many or a class for expanded clones.

J: TRBJ1-2; D: TRBD1; size: .; V: TRBV9; CDR3: CASSVGQGNYGYTF; DNA: TGTGCCAGCAGCGTAGGACAGGGCAACTATGGCTACACCTTC
J: TRBJ2-3; D: .; size: few; V: TRBV12-3/TRBV12-4; CDR3: CASTSDLAIDTQYF; DNA: TGTGCCAGCACCTCCGATCTAGCGATAGATACGCAGTATTTT
J: TRBJ2-7; D: .; size: few; V: TRBV12-3/TRBV12-4; CDR3: CASRPRVFYEQYF; DNA: TGTGCCAGCAGGCCCCGGGTCTTCTACGAGCAGTACTTC
J: TRBJ2-1; D: TRBD1; size: .; V: TRBV29-1; CDR3: CSVDWTGGDGYEQFF; DNA: TGCAGCGTTGACTGGACAGGGGGCGATGGCTATGAGCAGTTCTTC
J: TRBJ1-1; D: TRBD1; size: few; V: TRBV5-1; CDR3: CASSLGTGGTEAFF; DNA: TGCGCCAGCAGCTTGGGGACAGGTGGTACTGAAGCTTTCTTT
J: TRBJ1-2; D: .; size: .; V: TRBV15; CDR3: CATSNRGGDGYTF; DNA: TGTGCCACCAGCAACAGAGGAGGGGATGGCTACACCTTC
J: TRBJ2-3; D: TRBD2; size: .; V: TRBV4-2; CDR3: CASSQMIAGGASGTDTQYF; DNA: TGTGCCAGCAGCCAAATGATTGCCGGGGGGGCGTCGGGCACAGATACGCAGTATTTT
J: TRBJ2-7; D: .; size: few; V: TRBV4-1; CDR3: CASSQGPLGGGEQYF; DNA: TGCGCCAGCAGCCAAGGGCCCTTAGGGGGTGGCGAGCAGTACTTC
J: TRBJ2-2; D: TRBD2; size: once; V: TRBV9; CDR3: CASSSSGGGGELFF; DNA: TGTGCCAGCAGCTCTAGCGGCGGGGGCGGGGAGCTGTTTTTT
J: TRBJ2-2; D: TRBD2; size: few; V: TRBV11-2; CDR3: CASSADRGASGGLSTGELFF; DNA: TGTGCCAGCAGCGCCGACCGGGGGGCTAGCGGGGGCCTGAGCACCGGGGAGCTGTTTTTT